The present T cell receptor (beta chain) was sequenced within a study of blood T cell repertoires in COVID-19. This CDR3 has 13 amino acids. J was trimmed by 7 bases and V by 5 bases; bases with no gene match: 8. Germline CDR1 is LNHNV and CDR2 is YYDKDF (reference sequence). Remarks on this clone: This specimen includes other DNA sequences encoding the same CDR3.

The repertoire was sequenced with immunoSEQ multiplex PCR; TCRdb's copy has only in-frame clones and lacks some. The data contain 200,000 to 250,000 clones, approximately 86% of them singletons. This TCR came from a woman in her thirties who had been exposed to COVID-19. The sequencing input was PBMCs or T cells enriched from blood (not recorded which). This chain links TRBV15 with TRBJ2-7, with TRBD1 identical over 7 bases. The CDR3 sequence: CATSRDRGREQYF. The CDR3 bases are TGTGCCACCAGCCGGGACAGAGGAAGGGAGCAGTACTTC.